Below, 9 T cell receptor beta chains from the same sample are listed, as sequenced in a study of T cells in narcolepsy. The data were produced by immunoSEQ multiplex PCR, yet TCRdb's version contains in-frame clones alone and is incomplete. The table has tens of thousands of clones, about 80% seen once. The sample consisted of CD45RA- memory CD4+ T cells from PBMCs. Source of these receptors: a human donor with narcolepsy.

The CDR3 DNA follows: TGTGCCAGCCGAACCGCGAACTATGGCTACACCTTC. Translating gives CASRTANYGYTF. The V gene is TRBV6-6, the J gene TRBJ1-2; D gene uncertain. The germline V gene encodes CDR1 MNHNY and CDR2 SVGAGI (reference sequence). Trimming stripped 8 bases from V and 2 bases from J, with 9 bases between. The CDR3 covers 12 residues.

This clone was recorded a few times. The chain couples TRBV6-5 to TRBJ2-7; a possible D gene is TRBD1 (6 bases). The CDR3 consists of 15 residues. Germline lookup yields CDR1 MNHEY and CDR2 SVGAGI. V lost 4 bases and J lost 0, with 13 bases in between. CDR3 sequence: CASSSHRVSSYEQYF. CDR3 sequence (DNA): TGTGCCAGCAGTTCACACAGGGTAAGCTCCTACGAGCAGTACTTC.

This clone was found once. The chain carries TRBV20-1 and TRBJ1-1; D unclear. The CDR3 has 11 residues. The V gene's germline CDR1 is DFQATT and CDR2 SNEGSKA (reference sequence). V shed 6 bases and J shed 7 bases, with 12 bases lying between them. The CDR3 loop reads CSAWLGGEAFF. The CDR3 DNA reads TGCAGTGCGTGGCTTGGCGGTGAAGCTTTCTTT.

V usage is TRBV5-4 and J usage is TRBJ2-2, with 12 bases fitting TRBD2. CDR3 length equals 16 residues. Trimming removed 5 bases from V and 5 bases from J; junction bases left unmatched: 7. Germline assignment: CDR1 SGHNT and CDR2 YYREEE (reference sequence). CDR3 loop: CASSPTGTSGTGELFF. The CDR3 nucleotides are TGTGCCAGCAGTCCCACCGGGACTAGCGGGACCGGGGAGCTGTTTTTT. The full variable domain, its missing parts supplied by reference TRBV5-4 and TRBJ2-2, is ETGVTQSPTHLIKTRGQQVTLRCSSQSGHNTVSWYQQALGQGPQFIFQYYREEENGRGNFPPRFSGLQFPNYSSELNVNALELDDSALYLCASSPTGTSGTGELFFGEGSRLTVL.

This sequence joins TRBV21-1 and TRBJ2-2; the table calls TRBD1, which could not be checked here. TRBV21-1 is a listed pseudogene. The CDR3 covers 20 residues. The CDR3 loop reads CASSKKKKDRVVRWTGELFF. The CDR3, as DNA: TGTGCCAGCAGCAAAAAGAAGAAGGACAGGGTGGTCAGATGGACCGGGGAGCTGTTTTTT.

The count of this clone is one. The chain links TRBV6-1 to TRBJ2-3, with D perhaps TRBD1 (6 bases). Germline V CDR1 and CDR2: MNHNS, SASEGT. This CDR3 region has 13 residues. V gave up 3 bases and J gave up 9 bases, with 13 bases separating them. CDR3 DNA sequence: TGTGCCAGCAGTGACAAGGTTGGGGGCACGCAGTATTTT. Translating gives CASSDKVGGTQYF.

The chain recombines TRBV28 with TRBJ2-1; D gene ambiguous. Germline CDR1 and CDR2: MDHEN and SYDVKM. The CDR3 is 9 residues long. V lost 3 bases and J 15 bases, leaving 6 bases between the germline ends. The CDR3 nucleotides read TGTGCCAGCAGTTTCCCCTGGTTCTTC. This translates into CASSFPWFF.

Only one count was recorded for this clone. The genes are TRBV27 and TRBJ1-5; TRBD1 agrees at 10 bases. The CDR3 length is 14 residues. V trimming: 5 bases; J trimming: 7 bases; junction bases outside the gene matches: 5. The germline V gene has CDR1 MNHEY and CDR2 SMNVEV (reference sequence). The CDR3 reads CASSPGQGGQPQHF. In DNA form, the CDR3 reads TGTGCCAGCAGTCCCGGACAGGGGGGACAGCCCCAGCATTTT.

This clone was picked up one time. The genes are TRBV27 and TRBJ2-1, with TRBD2 matching over 9 bases. The CDR3 runs 17 residues. Germline V CDR1 and CDR2: MNHEY, SMNVEV (reference sequence). Germline trimming cut 6 bases from V and 7 bases from J; bases unmatched to any gene: 16. DNA for the CDR3: TGTGCCAGCAGGAGGGGTAGCGGGCTAGCGGGGAGTAATGAGCAGTTCTTC. This codes for CASRRGSGLAGSNEQFF.